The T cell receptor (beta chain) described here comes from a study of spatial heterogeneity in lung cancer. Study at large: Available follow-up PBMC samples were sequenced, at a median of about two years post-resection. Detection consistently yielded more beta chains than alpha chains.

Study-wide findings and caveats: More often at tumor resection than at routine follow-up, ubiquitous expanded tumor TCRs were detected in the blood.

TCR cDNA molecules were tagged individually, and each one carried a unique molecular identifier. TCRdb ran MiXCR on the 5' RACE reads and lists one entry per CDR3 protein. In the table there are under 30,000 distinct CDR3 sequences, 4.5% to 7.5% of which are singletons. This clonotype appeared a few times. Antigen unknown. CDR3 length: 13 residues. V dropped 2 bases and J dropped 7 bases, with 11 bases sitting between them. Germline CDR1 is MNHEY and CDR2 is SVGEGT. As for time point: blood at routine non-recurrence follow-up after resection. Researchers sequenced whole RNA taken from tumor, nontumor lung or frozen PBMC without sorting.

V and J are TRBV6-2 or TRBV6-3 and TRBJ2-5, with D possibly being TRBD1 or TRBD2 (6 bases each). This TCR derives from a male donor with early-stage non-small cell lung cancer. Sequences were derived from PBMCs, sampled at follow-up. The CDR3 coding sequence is TGTGCCAGCAGTTACGGGGGCGGGGCGACCCAGTACTTC. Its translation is CASSYGGGATQYF.